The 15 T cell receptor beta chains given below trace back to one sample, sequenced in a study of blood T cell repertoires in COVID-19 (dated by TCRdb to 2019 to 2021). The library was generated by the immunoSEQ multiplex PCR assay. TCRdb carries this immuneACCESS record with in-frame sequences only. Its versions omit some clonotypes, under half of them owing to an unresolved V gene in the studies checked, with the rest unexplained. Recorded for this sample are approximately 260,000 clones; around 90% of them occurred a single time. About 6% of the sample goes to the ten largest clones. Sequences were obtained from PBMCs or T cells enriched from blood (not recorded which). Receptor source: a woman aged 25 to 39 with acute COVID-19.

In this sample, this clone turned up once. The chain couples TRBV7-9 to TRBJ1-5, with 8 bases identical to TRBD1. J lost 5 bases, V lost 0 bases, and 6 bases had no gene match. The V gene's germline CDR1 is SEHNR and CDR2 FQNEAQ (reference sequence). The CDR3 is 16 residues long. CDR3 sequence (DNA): TGTGCCAGCAGCTTAGCGGGGACAGGTAACGATCAGCCCCAGCATTTT. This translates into CASSLAGTGNDQPQHF.

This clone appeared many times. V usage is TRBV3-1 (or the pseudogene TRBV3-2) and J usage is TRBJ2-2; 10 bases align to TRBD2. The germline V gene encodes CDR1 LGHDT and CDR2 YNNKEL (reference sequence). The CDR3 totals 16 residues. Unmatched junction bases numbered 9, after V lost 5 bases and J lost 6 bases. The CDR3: CASSERSGGAAGELFF. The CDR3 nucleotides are TGTGCCAGCAGCGAGAGGAGCGGGGGGGCCGCCGGGGAGCTGTTTTTT.

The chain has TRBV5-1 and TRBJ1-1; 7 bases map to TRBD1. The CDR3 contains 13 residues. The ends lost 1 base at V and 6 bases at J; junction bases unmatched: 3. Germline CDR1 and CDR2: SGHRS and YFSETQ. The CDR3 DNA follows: TGCGCCAGCAGCTTGTCCCAGGGGGCTGAAGCTTTCTTT. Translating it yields CASSLSQGAEAFF.

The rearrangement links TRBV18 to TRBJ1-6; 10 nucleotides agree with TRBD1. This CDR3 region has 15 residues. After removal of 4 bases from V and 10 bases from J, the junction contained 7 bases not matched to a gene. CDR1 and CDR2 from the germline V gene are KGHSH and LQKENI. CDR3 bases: TGTGCCAGCTCACGGGACAGGGGAACAGAGTCACCCCTCCACTTT. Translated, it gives CASSRDRGTESPLHF.

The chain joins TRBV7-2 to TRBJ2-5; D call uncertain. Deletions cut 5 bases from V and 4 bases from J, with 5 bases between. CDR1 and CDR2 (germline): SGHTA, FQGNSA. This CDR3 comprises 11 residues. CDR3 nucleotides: TGTGCCAGCAGCCATAGAGAGACCCAGTACTTC. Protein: CASSHRETQYF.

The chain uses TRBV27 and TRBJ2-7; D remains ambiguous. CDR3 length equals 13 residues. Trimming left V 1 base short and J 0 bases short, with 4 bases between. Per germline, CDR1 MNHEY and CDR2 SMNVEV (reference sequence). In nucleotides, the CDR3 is TGTGCCAGCAGTTTATTCCACTCCTACGAGCAGTACTTC. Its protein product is CASSLFHSYEQYF.

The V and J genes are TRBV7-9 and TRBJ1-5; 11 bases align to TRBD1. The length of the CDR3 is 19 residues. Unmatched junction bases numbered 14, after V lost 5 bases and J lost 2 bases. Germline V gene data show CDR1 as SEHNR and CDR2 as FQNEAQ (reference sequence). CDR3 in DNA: TGTGCCAGCAGCGGATCCGGGACAGGGGGGTCCCTAGGCAATCAGCCCCAGCATTTT. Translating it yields CASSGSGTGGSLGNQPQHF.

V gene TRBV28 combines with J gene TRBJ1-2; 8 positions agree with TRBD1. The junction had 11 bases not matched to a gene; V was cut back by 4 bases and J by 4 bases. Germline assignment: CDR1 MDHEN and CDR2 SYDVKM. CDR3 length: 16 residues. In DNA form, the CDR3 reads TGTGCCAGCAGTTCCGGGACAGGAACGATAGGCTATGGCTACACCTTC. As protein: CASSSGTGTIGYGYTF.

Written as DNA, the CDR3 is TGTGCCAGCAGCCAGAGTTTATTCAGGGCTTCTGGAAACACCATATATTTT. It is translated as CASSQSLFRASGNTIYF. The gene calls are TRBV3-1 (or the pseudogene TRBV3-2) and TRBJ1-3; TRBD1 is a possible D gene (5 bases). Germline assignment: CDR1 LGHDT and CDR2 YNNKEL (reference sequence). Trimming stripped 3 bases from V and 1 base from J, with 16 bases between. CDR3 length: 17 amino acids.

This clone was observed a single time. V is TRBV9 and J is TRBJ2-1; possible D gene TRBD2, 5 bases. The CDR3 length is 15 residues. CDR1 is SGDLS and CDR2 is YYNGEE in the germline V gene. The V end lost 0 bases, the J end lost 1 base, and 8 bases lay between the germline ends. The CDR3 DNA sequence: TGTGCCAGCAGCGTAGGAGCGGTTTCCTACAATGAGCAGTTCTTC. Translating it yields CASSVGAVSYNEQFF.

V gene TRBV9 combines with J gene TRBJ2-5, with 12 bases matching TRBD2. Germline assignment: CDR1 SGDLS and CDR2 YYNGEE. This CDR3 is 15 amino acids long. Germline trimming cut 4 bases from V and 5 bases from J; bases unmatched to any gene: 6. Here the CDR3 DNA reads TGTGCCAGCAGCTTCGGACTAGCGGGGTGGGAGACCCAGTACTTC. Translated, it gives CASSFGLAGWETQYF. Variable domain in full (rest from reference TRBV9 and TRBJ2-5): DSGVTQTPKHLITATGQRVTLRCSPRSGDLSVYWYQQSLDQGLQFLIQYYNGEERAKGNILERFSAQQFPDLHSELNLSSLELGDSALYFCASSFGLAGWETQYFGPGTRLLVL.

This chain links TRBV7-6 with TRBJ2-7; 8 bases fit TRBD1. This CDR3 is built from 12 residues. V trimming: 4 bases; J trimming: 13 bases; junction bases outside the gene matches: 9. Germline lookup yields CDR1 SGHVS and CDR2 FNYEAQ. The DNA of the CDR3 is TGTGCCAGCAGCTCTGGACAGGGAGACGGTTACTTC. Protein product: CASSSGQGDGYF.

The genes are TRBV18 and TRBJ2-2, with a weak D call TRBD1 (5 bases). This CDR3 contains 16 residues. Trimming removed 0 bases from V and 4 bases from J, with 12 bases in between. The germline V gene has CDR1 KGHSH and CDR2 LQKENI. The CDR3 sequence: CASSPPYQGVTGELFF. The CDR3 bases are TGTGCCAGCTCACCACCCTATCAGGGTGTCACCGGGGAGCTGTTTTTT. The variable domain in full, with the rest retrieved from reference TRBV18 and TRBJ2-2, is NAGVMQNPRHLVRRRGQEARLRCSPMKGHSHVYWYRQLPEEGLKFMVYLQKENIIDESGMPKERFSAEFPKEGPSILRIQQVVRGDSAAYFCASSPPYQGVTGELFFGEGSRLTVL.

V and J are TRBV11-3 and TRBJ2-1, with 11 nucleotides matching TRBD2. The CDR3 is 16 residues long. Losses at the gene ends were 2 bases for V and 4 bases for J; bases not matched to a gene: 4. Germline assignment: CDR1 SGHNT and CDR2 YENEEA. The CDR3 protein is CASSLFLAGGYNEQFF. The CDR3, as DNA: TGTGCCAGCAGCTTATTCCTAGCGGGAGGATACAATGAGCAGTTCTTC.

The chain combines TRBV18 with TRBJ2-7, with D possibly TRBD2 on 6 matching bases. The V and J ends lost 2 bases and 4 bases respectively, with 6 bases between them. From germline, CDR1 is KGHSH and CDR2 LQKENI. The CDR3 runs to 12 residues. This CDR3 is CASSPGRYEQYF. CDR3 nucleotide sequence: TGTGCCAGCTCACCAGGGAGGTACGAGCAGTACTTC.